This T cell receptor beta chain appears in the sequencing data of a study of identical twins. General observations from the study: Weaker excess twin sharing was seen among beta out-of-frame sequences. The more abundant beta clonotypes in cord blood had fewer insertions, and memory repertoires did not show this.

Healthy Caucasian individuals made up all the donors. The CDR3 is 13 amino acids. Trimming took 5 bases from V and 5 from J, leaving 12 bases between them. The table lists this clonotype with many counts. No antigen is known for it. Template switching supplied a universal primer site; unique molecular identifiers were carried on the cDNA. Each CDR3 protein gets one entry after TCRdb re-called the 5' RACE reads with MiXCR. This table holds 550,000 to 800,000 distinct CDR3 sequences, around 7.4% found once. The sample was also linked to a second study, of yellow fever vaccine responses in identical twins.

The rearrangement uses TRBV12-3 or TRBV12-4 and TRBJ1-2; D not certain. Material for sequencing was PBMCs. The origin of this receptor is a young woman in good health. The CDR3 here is CASSRGGEYGYTF. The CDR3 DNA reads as TGTGCCAGCAGTCGGGGTGGGGAGTATGGCTACACCTTC.